This T cell receptor (beta chain) was recovered during a study of CD8+CD57+ T cells in acquired aplastic anemia. Patients who underwent sequencing had shown CD8+CD57+ cell expansion by flow cytometry. When blood sampling took place, the patients had received no therapy. CDR1 and CDR2 from the germline V gene are KGHDR and SFDVKD. This CDR3 has 10 residues. Trimming left V 9 bases short and J 9 bases short, with 8 bases between. Genomic DNA, the template, was used for profiling of the TCR beta VDJ and CDR3. In TCRdb, the reads were re-called with MiXCR into one record per CDR3 protein. The sample has around 160,000 distinct CDR3 sequences, 40% to 55% seen once. Points on this clonotype: The antigen is undetermined.

General study findings and limits: For CD8+ Simpson's diversity, patients and controls showed no significant difference.

The genes are TRBV24-1 and TRBJ1-5, with unresolved D. The TCR originated in a human donor with aplastic anemia. The specimen sequenced was sorted CD4+, CD8+, or CD8+CD57+ T cells (not recorded which) from PBMCs. The CDR3 nucleotides are TGTGCCACCCGGGATCCGCCCCAGCATTTT. This translates into CATRDPPQHF.